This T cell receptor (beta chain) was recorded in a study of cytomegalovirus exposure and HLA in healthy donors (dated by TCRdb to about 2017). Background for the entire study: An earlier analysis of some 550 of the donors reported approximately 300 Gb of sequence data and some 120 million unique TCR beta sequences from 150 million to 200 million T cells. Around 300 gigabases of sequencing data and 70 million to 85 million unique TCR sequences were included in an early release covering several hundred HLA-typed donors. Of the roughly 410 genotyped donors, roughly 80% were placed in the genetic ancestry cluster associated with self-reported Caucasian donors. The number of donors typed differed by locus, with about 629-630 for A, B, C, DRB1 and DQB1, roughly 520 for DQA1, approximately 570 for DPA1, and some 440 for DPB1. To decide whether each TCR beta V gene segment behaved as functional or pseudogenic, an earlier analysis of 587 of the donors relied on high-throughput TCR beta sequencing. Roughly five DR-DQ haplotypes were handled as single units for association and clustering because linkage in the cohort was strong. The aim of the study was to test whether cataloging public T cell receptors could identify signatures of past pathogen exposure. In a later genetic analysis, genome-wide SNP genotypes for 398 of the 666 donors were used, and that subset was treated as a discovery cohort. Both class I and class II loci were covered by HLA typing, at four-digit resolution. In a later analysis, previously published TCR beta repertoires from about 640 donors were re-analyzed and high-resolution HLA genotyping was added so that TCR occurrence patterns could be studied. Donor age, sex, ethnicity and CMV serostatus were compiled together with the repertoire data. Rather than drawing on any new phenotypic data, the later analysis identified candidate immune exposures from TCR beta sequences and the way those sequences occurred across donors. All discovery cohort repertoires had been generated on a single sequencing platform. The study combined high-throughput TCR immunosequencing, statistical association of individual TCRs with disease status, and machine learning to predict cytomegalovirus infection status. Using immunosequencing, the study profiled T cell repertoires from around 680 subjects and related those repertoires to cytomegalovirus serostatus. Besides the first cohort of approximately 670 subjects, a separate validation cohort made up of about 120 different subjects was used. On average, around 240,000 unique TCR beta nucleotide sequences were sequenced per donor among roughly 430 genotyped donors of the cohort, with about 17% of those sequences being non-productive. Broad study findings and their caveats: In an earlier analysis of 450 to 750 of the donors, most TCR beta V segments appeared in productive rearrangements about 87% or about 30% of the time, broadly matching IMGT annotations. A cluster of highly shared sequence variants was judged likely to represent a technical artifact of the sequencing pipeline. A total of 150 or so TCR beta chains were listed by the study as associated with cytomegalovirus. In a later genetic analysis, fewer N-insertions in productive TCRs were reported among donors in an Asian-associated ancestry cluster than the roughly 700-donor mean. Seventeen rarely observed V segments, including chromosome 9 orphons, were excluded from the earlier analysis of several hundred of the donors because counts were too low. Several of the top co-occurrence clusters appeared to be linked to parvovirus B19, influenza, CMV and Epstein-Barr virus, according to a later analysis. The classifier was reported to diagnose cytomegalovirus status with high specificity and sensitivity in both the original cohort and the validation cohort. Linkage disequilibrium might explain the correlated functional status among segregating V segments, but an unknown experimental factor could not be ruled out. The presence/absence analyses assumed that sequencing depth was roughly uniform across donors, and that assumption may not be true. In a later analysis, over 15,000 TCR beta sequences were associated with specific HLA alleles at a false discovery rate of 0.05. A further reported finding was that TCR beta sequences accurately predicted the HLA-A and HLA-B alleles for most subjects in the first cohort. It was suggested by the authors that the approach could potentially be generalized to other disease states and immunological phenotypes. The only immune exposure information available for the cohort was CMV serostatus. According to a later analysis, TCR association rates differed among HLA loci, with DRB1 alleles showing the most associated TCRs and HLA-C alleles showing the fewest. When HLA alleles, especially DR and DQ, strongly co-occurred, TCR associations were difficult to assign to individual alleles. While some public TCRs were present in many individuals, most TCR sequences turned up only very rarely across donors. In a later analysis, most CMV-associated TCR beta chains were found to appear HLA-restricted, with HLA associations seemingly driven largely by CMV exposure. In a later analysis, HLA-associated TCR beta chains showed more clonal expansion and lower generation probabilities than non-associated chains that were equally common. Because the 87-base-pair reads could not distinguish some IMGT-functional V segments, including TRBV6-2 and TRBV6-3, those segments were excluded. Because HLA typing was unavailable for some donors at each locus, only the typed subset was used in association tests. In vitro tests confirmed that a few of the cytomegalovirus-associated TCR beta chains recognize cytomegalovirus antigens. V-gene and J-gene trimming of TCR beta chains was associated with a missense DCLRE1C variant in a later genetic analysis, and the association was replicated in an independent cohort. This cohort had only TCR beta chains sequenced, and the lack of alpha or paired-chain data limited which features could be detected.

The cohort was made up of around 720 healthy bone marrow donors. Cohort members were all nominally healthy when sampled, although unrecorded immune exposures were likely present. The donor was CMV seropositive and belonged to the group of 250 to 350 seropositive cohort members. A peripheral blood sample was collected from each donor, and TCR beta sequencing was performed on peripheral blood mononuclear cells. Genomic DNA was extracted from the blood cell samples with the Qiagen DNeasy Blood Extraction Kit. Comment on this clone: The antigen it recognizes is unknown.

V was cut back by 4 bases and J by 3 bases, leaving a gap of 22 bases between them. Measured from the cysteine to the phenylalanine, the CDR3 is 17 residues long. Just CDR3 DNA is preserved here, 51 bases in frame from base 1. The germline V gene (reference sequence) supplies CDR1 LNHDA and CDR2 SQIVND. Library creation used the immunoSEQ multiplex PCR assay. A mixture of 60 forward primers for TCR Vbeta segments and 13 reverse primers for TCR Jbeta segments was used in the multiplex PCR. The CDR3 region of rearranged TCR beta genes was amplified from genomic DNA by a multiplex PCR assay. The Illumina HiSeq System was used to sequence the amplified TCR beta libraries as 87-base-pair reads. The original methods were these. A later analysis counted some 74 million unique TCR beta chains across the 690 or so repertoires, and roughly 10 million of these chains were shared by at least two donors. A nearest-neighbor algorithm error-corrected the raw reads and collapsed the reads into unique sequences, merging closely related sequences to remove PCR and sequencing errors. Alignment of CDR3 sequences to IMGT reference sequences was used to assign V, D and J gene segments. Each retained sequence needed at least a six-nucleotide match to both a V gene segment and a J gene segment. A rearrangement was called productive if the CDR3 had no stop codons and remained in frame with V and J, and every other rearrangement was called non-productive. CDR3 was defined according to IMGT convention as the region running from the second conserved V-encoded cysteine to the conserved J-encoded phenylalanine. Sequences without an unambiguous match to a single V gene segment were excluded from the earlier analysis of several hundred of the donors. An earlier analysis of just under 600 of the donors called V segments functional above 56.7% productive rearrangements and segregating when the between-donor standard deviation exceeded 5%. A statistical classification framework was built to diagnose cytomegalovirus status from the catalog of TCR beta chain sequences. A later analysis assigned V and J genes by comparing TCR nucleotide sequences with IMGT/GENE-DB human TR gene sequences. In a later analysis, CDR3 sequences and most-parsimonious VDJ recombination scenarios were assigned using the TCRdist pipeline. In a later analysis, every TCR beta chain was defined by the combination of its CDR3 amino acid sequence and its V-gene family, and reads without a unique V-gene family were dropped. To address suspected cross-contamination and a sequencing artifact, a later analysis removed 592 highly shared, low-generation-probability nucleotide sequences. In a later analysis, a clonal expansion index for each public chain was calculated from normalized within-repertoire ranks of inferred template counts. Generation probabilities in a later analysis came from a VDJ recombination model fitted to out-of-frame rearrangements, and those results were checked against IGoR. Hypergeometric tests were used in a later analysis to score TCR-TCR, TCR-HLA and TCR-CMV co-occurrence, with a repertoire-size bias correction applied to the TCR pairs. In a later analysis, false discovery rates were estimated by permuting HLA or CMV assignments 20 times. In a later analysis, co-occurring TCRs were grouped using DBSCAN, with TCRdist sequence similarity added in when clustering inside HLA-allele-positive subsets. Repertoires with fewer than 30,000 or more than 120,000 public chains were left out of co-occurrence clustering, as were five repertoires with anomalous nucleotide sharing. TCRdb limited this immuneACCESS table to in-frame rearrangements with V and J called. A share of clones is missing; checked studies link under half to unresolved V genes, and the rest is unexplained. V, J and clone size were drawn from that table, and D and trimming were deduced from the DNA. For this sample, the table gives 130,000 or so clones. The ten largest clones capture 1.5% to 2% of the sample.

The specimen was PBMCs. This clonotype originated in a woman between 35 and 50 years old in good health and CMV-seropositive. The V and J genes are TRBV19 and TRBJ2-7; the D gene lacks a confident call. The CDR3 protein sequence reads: CASSNPLRRGRGYEQYF. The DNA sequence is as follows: TGTGCCAGTAGTAATCCCCTCAGACGAGGCAGAGGCTACGAGCAGTACTTC.